Shown below are 8 T cell receptor beta chains from a single sample sequenced in a study of shared clonotypes between healthy human individuals. Sequencing used immunoSEQ multiplex PCR; TCRdb keeps in-frame clones, though not all of them. In the table there are 520,000 or so clones, 79% of which are singletons. The material sequenced was PBMCs. The origin of the receptors is a woman aged 40 to 50 in good health. Some clones in this sample may be carry-over from other donors' samples.

V usage is TRBV5-4 and J usage is TRBJ2-7; 12 bases are a match to TRBD2. Unmatched junction bases numbered 3, after V lost 3 bases and J lost 2 bases. From germline, CDR1 is SGHNT and CDR2 YYREEE (reference sequence). The CDR3 runs to 15 residues. The CDR3 DNA reads as TGTGCCAGCAGCTCACGACTAGCGGGAGCCTACGAGCAGTACTTC. Its translation is CASSSRLAGAYEQYF.

This clone has more than one count but fewer than ten. The J gene is TRBJ1-1, the V gene TRBV5-5; 11 bases are shared with TRBD1. This CDR3 has 15 residues. Germline assignment: CDR1 SGHKS and CDR2 YYEKEE (reference sequence). Trimming removed 4 bases from V and 7 bases from J; junction bases left unmatched: 9. The CDR3 region has the DNA TGTGCCAGCAGCGCTGGGACAGGGGGAAATGATGAAGCTTTCTTT. Protein sequence: CASSAGTGGNDEAFF.

The J gene is TRBJ1-6, the V gene TRBV18; a possible D gene is TRBD1 (6 bases). V was trimmed by 3 bases and J by 8 bases, leaving 11 bases between them. The CDR3 length is 14 residues. CDR1 is KGHSH and CDR2 is LQKENI in the germline V gene. The CDR3 is CASSPGGDDSPLHF. CDR3 in DNA: TGTGCCAGCTCACCGGGGGGCGACGATTCACCCCTCCACTTT.

The rearrangement uses TRBV18 and TRBJ2-7; 11 nucleotides agree with TRBD2. This CDR3 is built from 17 residues. Germline CDR1 KGHSH, CDR2 LQKENI. The ends lost 4 bases at V and 2 bases at J; junction bases unmatched: 10. The CDR3 DNA sequence: TGTGCCAGCTCACAGCCCCTCGCTAGCGGGAGGACCTACGAGCAGTACTTC. Translated: CASSQPLASGRTYEQYF.

The chain has TRBV29-1 and TRBJ1-1; no definite D call. CDR1 is SQVTM, CDR2 ANQGSEA, per germline. Trimming left V 7 bases short and J 0 bases short, with 15 bases between. This CDR3 spans 14 amino acids. CDR3 nucleotide sequence: TGCAGCGCGCGGAGGGCCGCCGTGAACACTGAAGCTTTCTTT. Amino acid sequence: CSARRAAVNTEAFF.

The chain couples TRBV12-5 to TRBJ2-1, with 13 bases lining up with TRBD2. V trimming: 5 bases; J trimming: 6 bases; junction bases outside the gene matches: 4. There are 15 residues in the CDR3. Germline values: CDR1 LGHNT, CDR2 FRNRAP. CDR3 nucleotide sequence: TGTGCTAGTGGTCTCGGGACTAGCGGGATCAATGAGCAGTTCTTC. It encodes CASGLGTSGINEQFF.

The chain recombines TRBV29-1 with TRBJ2-5, with 7 bases aligning to TRBD1. V lost 8 bases and J lost 5; bases outside the gene matches: 8. Germline CDR1 reads SQVTM; CDR2 reads ANQGSEA. The CDR3 has 12 residues. Here the CDR3 reads CSTGQVGETQYF. Written as DNA, the CDR3 is TGCAGCACCGGACAGGTCGGCGAGACCCAGTACTTC. The variable domain in full, completed from reference TRBV29-1 and TRBJ2-5, reads SAVISQKPSRDICQRGTSLTIQCQVDSQVTMMFWYRQQPGQSLTLIATANQGSEATYESGFVIDKFPISRPNLTFSTLTVSNMSPEDSSIYLCSTGQVGETQYFGPGTRLLVL.

The V gene is TRBV7-2, the J gene TRBJ2-7; perhaps TRBD2 as D (6 bases). CDR1 and CDR2 (germline): SGHTA, FQGNSA. The CDR3 runs to 15 residues. The V end was cut by 2 bases, the J end by 0 bases, with 11 bases between. The CDR3 DNA is TGTGCCAGCAGCTTATTTGGGACTTCCTCCTACGAGCAGTACTTC. This codes for CASSLFGTSSYEQYF.